Listed below are T cell receptor beta chains from one sample, sequenced in a study of breast tumors, draining lymph nodes, adjacent tissues. TCRdb reanalysed the multiplex PCR reads using MiXCR and keeps one entry per CDR3 protein. Among about 150,000 distinct CDR3 sequences listed, around 20% were seen once. Specimen: axillary lymph node tissue. The receptors come from a female donor with breast cancer. Some clones in this sample may be carry-over from other donors' samples. Both conserved end residues are part of each CDR3. The size field is filled for only some rows; it gives once, few, many or a size class.

V gene	J gene	CDR3 length	clone size	CDR3 protein
TRBV9	TRBJ2-3	14	many	CASSVRGSTDTQYF
TRBV6-1	TRBJ1-3	16	many	CASSLVGANSGNTIYF
TRBV28	TRBJ2-2	14	-	CASMRYANTGELFF
TRBV20-1	TRBJ2-3	12	many	CSAPGPGDTQYF
TRBV15	TRBJ1-2	15	many	CATSRDLTGFYGYTF
TRBV10-1	TRBJ1-6	13	-	CASSPGSNSPLHF
TRBV7-8	TRBJ2-7	14	many	CASSVGQGVSEQYF
TRBV6-6	TRBJ1-2	17	many	CASSSETPGVADYGYTF
TRBV20-1	TRBJ2-7	15	many	CSARVHRGSSYEQYF
TRBV7-3	TRBJ2-2	15	many	CASSQSAGGTGELFF
TRBV5-6	TRBJ2-1	19	many	CASSAPGRGPASGYNEQFF
TRBV11-2	TRBJ2-5	13	many	CASSYRGLETQYF
TRBV19	TRBJ2-4	15	few	CASSFGGSRGNIQYF
TRBV7-2	TRBJ2-7	15	many	CASSDQGRLTYEQYF
TRBV5-6	TRBJ2-3	15	many	CASIPYPSSTDTQYF
TRBV7-6	TRBJ1-5	15	many	CASSLEEGGNQPQHF
TRBV12-3/TRBV12-4	TRBJ2-2	14	few	CASSFSRNTGELFF
TRBV12-3/TRBV12-4	TRBJ2-2	14	many	CASSLGGYGGELFF
TRBV18	TRBJ2-1	15	-	CASSRLAGTLNEQFF
TRBV30	TRBJ2-2	16	few	CAWALISGGNTGELFF
TRBV30	TRBJ2-1	13	many	CAWRGGHYNEQFF
TRBV2	TRBJ1-1	13	-	CASSEDRHTEAFF
TRBV28	TRBJ2-1	15	few	CASPPLAGGLNEQFF
TRBV13	TRBJ2-3	16	many	CASSYLGGGSTDTQYF
TRBV12-3/TRBV12-4	TRBJ2-1	13	many	CASSHRRNNEQFF
TRBV7-9	TRBJ2-1	18	many	CASSLHSTGTSGYNEQFF
TRBV6-2/TRBV6-3	TRBJ1-4	17	many	CASSPSPDRRSNEKLFF
TRBV20-1	TRBJ2-5	14	many	CSASGTSGRRTQYF
TRBV15	TRBJ2-7	15	many	CATKTRVWVEGEQYF
TRBV20-1	TRBJ2-2	16	-	CSASWGLAGVNGELPF
TRBV6-5	TRBJ2-1	11	many	CASSLVGEQFF
TRBV6-5	TRBJ2-7	14	-	CASSSTGGVYERYF
TRBV7-2	TRBJ1-2	12	many	CASSPTNYGYTF
TRBV7-6	TRBJ1-6	15	many	CASSPRQGYNSPLHF
TRBV4-1	TRBJ2-7	15	many	CASSQEPGQGYEQYF
TRBV6-5	TRBJ2-1	12	many	CASSQLGFEQFF
TRBV30	TRBJ2-7	13	many	CAYTGTSSYEQYF
TRBV6-6	TRBJ2-5	13	many	CASQIAGLETQYF
TRBV6-1	TRBJ1-1	13	few	CASSEAQGTEAFF
TRBV2	TRBJ2-7	11	many	CASSDWDEQYF
TRBV29-1	TRBJ2-2	16	many	CSVVVAGRTNTGELFF
TRBV5-1	TRBJ2-7	14	many	CASSLVEGDYEQYF
TRBV28	TRBJ1-3	14	few	CASSLFGLGNTIYF
TRBV12-3/TRBV12-4	TRBJ2-1	17	many	CASSSQAGESSYNEQFF
TRBV6-2/TRBV6-3	TRBJ2-7	13	many	CASRPGQGSEQYF
TRBV19	TRBJ2-3	14	many	CASTPQGLADTQYF
TRBV7-2	TRBJ1-2	14	many	CASSAPPANYGYTF
TRBV4-1	TRBJ2-1	16	many	CASSRGLAETYNEQFF
TRBV29-1	TRBJ2-3	15	many	CSPLRRAGGRDTQYF
TRBV5-4	TRBJ1-3	16	many	CASSLSGSLSGNTIYF